This T cell receptor (beta chain) was obtained from a study of T cell responses to AZD1222 COVID-19 vaccine. Germline V gives CDR1 SGHTA, CDR2 FQGNSA. Trimming pared 3 bases from V and 3 bases from J, leaving 8 bases between. This CDR3 contains 13 residues. As concerns this clone: The target antigen is unknown. The same CDR3 is also encoded by other DNA sequences in this sample.

Repertoires were generated with immunoSEQ multiplex PCR, while TCRdb's copy carries only in-frame clones and drops some. The sample lists roughly 180,000 clones; 87% were seen once. Study results and limitations: Repertoire sampling occurred only after the peak T cell response. Clonal diversity may have been underestimated, and the donors were mostly white British, with more females than males. Targets within unmutated variant regions were reportedly found for nearly half of spike-specific TCRs.

This TCR derives from an adult in good health. The sample in question was peripheral blood, obtained on day 0 of MenACWY control vaccination. The chain carries TRBV7-2 and TRBJ1-2; D is undetermined. This CDR3 is CASSFDRDYGYTF. The CDR3 DNA sequence: TGTGCCAGCAGCTTCGACCGGGACTATGGCTACACCTTC.